This T cell receptor beta chain was identified in a study of cytomegalovirus exposure and HLA in healthy donors. Across the study: Genotyping of 300 to 450 donors showed that roughly 83% belonged to the Caucasian-associated ancestry cluster. The study, taken as a whole, reports: Rare TCR sequences dominated, though some public TCRs recurred in many donors.

The CDR3 has 14 residues. Germline CDR1 and CDR2: SNHLY and FYNNEI. The trim removed 9 bases at V and 3 bases at J, leaving 4 bases unmatched. The primer mix had 60 Vbeta and 13 Jbeta primers. Using immunoSEQ multiplex PCR, the repertoire was profiled, and TCRdb retains in-frame clones only, with some absent. This table holds 100,000 to 150,000 clones, about 81% found once. Donors showed nominal health when sampled, although they likely had unrecorded immune exposures. On this clone itself: The antigen remains undetermined.

This chain joins TRBV2 and TRBJ2-1; 11 bases are a match to TRBD2. This TCR derives from a woman aged 40-49 years in good health and CMV-seropositive. Source material: PBMCs. CDR3 nucleotide sequence: TGTGCCAGTGAGACTAGCGGGATCTACAATGAGCAGTTCTTC. This gives the protein CASETSGIYNEQFF.